The 31 T cell receptor beta chains in this list originate from one sample, sequenced in a study of metastatic and nonmetastatic thyroid tumors. No treatment of any kind had been given to any patient before thyroid surgery. MiXCR was used by TCRdb to re-call the PCR reads. The table shows 20,000 to 30,000 clones, with 10% to 15% occurring only once. The source material was blood. The receptors originated from a female donor with papillary thyroid cancer or a benign thyroid nodule (not recorded which). Some clones in this sample may be carry-over from other donors' samples.

This clone was seen at least ten times. The rearrangement joins TRBV28 to TRBJ1-4; TRBD1 might be the D (6 bases). V was shortened by 6 bases and J by 7 bases, with 18 bases between the two germline ends. This CDR3 region has 15 residues. The germline CDR1 and CDR2 sequences are MDHEN and SYDVKM. The CDR3 DNA reads as TGTGCCAGCAGCTCCACAGGGACACAGAGTGAAAAACTGTTTTTT. Amino acid sequence: CASSSTGTQSEKLFF.

This clone was seen more than once but under ten times. The rearrangement links TRBV7-2 to TRBJ2-5; 10 bases align to TRBD2. This CDR3 has 15 residues. Trimming cost V 3 bases and J 1 base; bases outside gene matches: 2. Germline V gene data show CDR1 as SGHTA and CDR2 as FQGNSA. CDR3 bases: TGTGCCAGCAGCTTCCGGACTAGCGGCCAAGAGACCCAGTACTTC. Translation gives CASSFRTSGQETQYF.

Many counts were recorded for this clone. The rearrangement links TRBV15 to TRBJ2-5; TRBD2 agrees at 8 bases. This CDR3 spans 14 amino acids. Germline CDR1 LNHNV, CDR2 YYDKDF (reference sequence). The V segment lost 2 bases and the J segment 5 bases; nucleotides outside the gene matches: 4. The DNA of the CDR3 is TGTGCCACCAGCAGAATGACGGGGGGGGAGACCCAGTACTTC. This sequence encodes CATSRMTGGETQYF.

This sequence joins TRBV20-1 and TRBJ2-6; D could derive from TRBD1 or TRBD2 (5 bases each). CDR3 size: 15 residues. Trimming pared 6 bases from V and 0 bases from J, leaving 12 bases between. Germline CDR1 and CDR2: DFQATT and SNEGSKA (reference sequence). The DNA for the CDR3 is TGCAGTGCAAGGGACCGAAACTCTGGGGCCAACGTCCTGACTTTC. Translation: CSARDRNSGANVLTF.

The sample holds many counts of this clone. This chain joins TRBV3-1 and TRBJ1-1; D remains ambiguous. The CDR3 has 13 residues. The V gene lost 1 base and the J gene lost 5 bases, with 8 bases spanning the gap. CDR1 is LGHDT, CDR2 YNNKEL, per germline (reference sequence). CDR3 sequence (DNA): TGTGCCAGCAGCCAAGTGGCCGAGACTGAAGCTTTCTTT. It translates to CASSQVAETEAFF.

This clone showed up many times. The chain carries TRBV20-1 and TRBJ2-7, with no clear D. V was clipped by 3 bases and J by 3 bases, with 9 bases between them. The germline V gene encodes CDR1 DFQATT and CDR2 SNEGSKA (reference sequence). CDR3 size: 12 residues. CDR3 sequence (DNA): TGCAGTGCTAGCCTTACAGACTACGAGCAGTACTTC. Its protein product is CSASLTDYEQYF.

This clone was detected many times. V usage is TRBV9 and J usage is TRBJ2-1; no definite D call. With 6 bases removed from V and 7 bases from J, the gap between germline ends came to 11 bases. Germline CDR1 and CDR2: SGDLS and YYNGEE. The CDR3 contains 12 residues. The CDR3 loop is CASKASGNEQFF. The CDR3 DNA follows: TGTGCCAGCAAAGCGAGTGGGAATGAGCAGTTCTTC.

This clone occurred many times. The same CDR3 is also encoded by other DNA sequences in this sample. The genes are TRBV10-3 and TRBJ1-2; 7 nucleotides align to TRBD1. CDR1 ENHRY and CDR2 SYGVKD come from the germline V gene. The V and J ends lost 4 bases and 2 bases, in that order; junction bases with no gene match: 7. This CDR3 spans 15 amino acids. This chain's CDR3 is CAISGPVGGNYGYTF. The CDR3 DNA reads TGTGCCATCAGTGGCCCGGTAGGGGGCAACTATGGCTACACCTTC.

This clone was detected ten times or more. The CDR3 here is CSARRKDWKFYNEQFF. Written as DNA, the CDR3 is TGCAGTGCTCGCCGAAAGGACTGGAAATTTTACAATGAGCAGTTCTTC. This chain connects TRBV20-1 to TRBJ2-1, with D perhaps TRBD2 (5 bases). The CDR3 covers 16 residues. Germline V CDR1 and CDR2: DFQATT, SNEGSKA (reference sequence). V was trimmed by 5 bases and J by 4 bases, leaving 21 bases between them.

This clone was counted many times. J is TRBJ1-2 and V is TRBV30; TRBD1 aligns across 7 bases. The CDR3 spans 15 residues. The ends lost 1 base at V and 3 bases at J; junction bases unmatched: 8. The germline V gene has CDR1 GTSNPN and CDR2 SVGIG (reference sequence). CDR3 sequence reads: CAWSAPSTGYYGYTF. The CDR3 DNA follows: TGTGCCTGGAGTGCCCCTTCGACAGGGTACTATGGCTACACCTTC. The whole variable domain, remainder taken from reference TRBV30 and TRBJ1-2, is SQTIHQWPATLVQPVGSPLSLECTVEGTSNPNLYWYRQAAGRGLQLLFYSVGIGQISSEVPQNLSASRPQDRQFILSSKKLLLSDSGFYLCAWSAPSTGYYGYTFGSGTRLTVV.

This clone was detected many times. The rearrangement links TRBV4-2 to TRBJ1-1; D remains ambiguous. From germline, CDR1 is LGHNA and CDR2 YNFKEQ. Trimming removed 5 bases at V and 0 bases at J, with 10 bases between. The CDR3 has 14 residues. In DNA, the CDR3 is TGTGCCAGCAGCACAGAATACATGAACACTGAAGCTTTCTTT. Its translation: CASSTEYMNTEAFF.

This clone was seen ten or more times. Being one base from a much bigger clone, this may be a read error. The rearrangement joins TRBV20-1 to TRBJ2-1; perhaps TRBD2 as D (6 bases). Germline V gene sequence: CDR1 DFQATT, CDR2 SNEGSKA (reference sequence). Trimming took off 3 bases at V and 7 bases at J, with 16 bases between the two ends. The CDR3 extends over 14 amino acids. The CDR3 here is CSARAGPPGNEQFF. The DNA of the CDR3 is TGCAGTGCTAGGGCGGGACCACCGGGGAATGAGCAGTTCTTC.

By share, this clone ranks as medium-sized. This chain uses TRBV20-1 with TRBJ2-2, with 7 positions matching TRBD1. Germline loops: CDR1 DFQATT, CDR2 SNEGSKA (reference sequence). The V and J ends lost 2 bases and 5 bases, in that order; junction bases with no gene match: 2. CDR3 size: 13 residues. The DNA of the CDR3 is TGCAGTGCTAGAACAGGGGAAACCGGGGAGCTGTTTTTT. It specifies CSARTGETGELFF.

This clone occurred many times. V gene TRBV7-2 combines with J gene TRBJ2-1; D possibly corresponds to TRBD2 (5 bases). The CDR3 covers 17 residues. Trimming pared 5 bases from V and 0 bases from J, leaving 17 bases between. CDR1 is SGHTA and CDR2 is FQGNSA in the germline V gene. The CDR3 region has the DNA TGTGCCAGCAGCCCTTCCCGGACTCTTTTCTCCTACAATGAGCAGTTCTTC. Protein: CASSPSRTLFSYNEQFF. The entire variable domain, with the rest obtained from reference TRBV7-2 and TRBJ2-1, is as follows: GAGVSQSPSNKVTEKGKDVELRCDPISGHTALYWYRQSLGQGLEFLIYFQGNSAPDKSGLPSDRFSAERTGGSVSTLTIQRTQQEDSAVYLCASSPSRTLFSYNEQFFGPGTRLTVL.

There are many counts of this clone. This sequence joins TRBV9 and TRBJ2-4; 10 bases map to TRBD1. CDR3 length equals 16 residues. CDR1 is SGDLS and CDR2 is YYNGEE in the germline V gene. The V segment lost 0 bases and the J segment 9 bases; nucleotides outside the gene matches: 9. The CDR3 loop is CASSVDPGQGSAIQYF. The CDR3 coding sequence is TGTGCCAGCAGCGTAGATCCGGGACAGGGGTCGGCCATTCAGTACTTC.

The chain uses TRBV7-9 and TRBJ2-5; D ambiguous. Trimming left V 2 bases short and J 1 base short, with 17 bases between. In germline, CDR1 is SEHNR, CDR2 FQNEAQ (reference sequence). This CDR3 has 17 amino acids. The DNA of the CDR3 is TGTGCCAGCAGCTTATTTTGGGCCAGTATCTCCCAAGAGACCCAGTACTTC. Protein: CASSLFWASISQETQYF.

This clone was recorded at least ten times. V is TRBV20-1 and J is TRBJ2-5; D perhaps matches TRBD2 (6 bases). The CDR3 is made up of 13 amino acids. Germline CDR1 reads DFQATT; CDR2 reads SNEGSKA (reference sequence). Deletions cut 4 bases from V and 5 bases from J, with 14 bases between. The CDR3 DNA reads as TGCAGTGCTACCCGGGACTCCGGGGAGACCCAGTACTTC. Its protein product is CSATRDSGETQYF.

This clone was detected once. The V call is TRBV5-1, the J call TRBJ1-2; possible D gene TRBD1, 6 bases. CDR3 length: 15 amino acids. V was cut by 4 bases and J by 7 bases, with 20 bases left in between. The germline CDR1 and CDR2 sequences are SGHRS and YFSETQ. The CDR3 nucleotides read TGCGCCAGCAGCCCCCTTGCAGGGGAGTGGGGTGGCTACACCTTC. Its protein product is CASSPLAGEWGGYTF.

As to this clone: At one of its ends the junction is not consistent with the germline gene, which may arise from a read error. The V and J genes are TRBV25-1 and TRBJ2-7; 8 nucleotides line up with TRBD2. CDR1 and CDR2 from the germline V gene are MGHDK and SYGVNS. The CDR3 totals 14 residues. CDR3 bases: TGTGCCAGCAGCGGGGCGGGAGGTAACTACGATCAGTACTTC. Residues: CASSGAGGNYDQYF.

This clone has ten or more counts. V gene TRBV3-1 combines with J gene TRBJ1-1; D possibly corresponds to TRBD1 (5 bases). V dropped 1 base and J dropped 1 base, with 13 bases sitting between them. The CDR3 contains 16 residues. CDR1 LGHDT and CDR2 YNNKEL come from the germline V gene (reference sequence). The CDR3 region is CASSQAGRFKNTEAFF. CDR3 nucleotide sequence: TGTGCCAGCAGCCAAGCAGGGAGGTTCAAGAACACTGAAGCTTTCTTT.

This clone was seen a few times. The chain couples TRBV19 to TRBJ1-6; D call uncertain. The V end was cut by 3 bases, the J end by 8 bases, with 8 bases between. This CDR3 is built from 13 residues. Germline-derived CDR1 and CDR2 are LNHDA and SQIVND (reference sequence). The CDR3 reads CASSMVWDSPLHF. CDR3 bases: TGTGCCAGTAGTATGGTCTGGGATTCACCCCTCCACTTT.

Turning to this clone: A read error is possible here, since a much larger clone lies one base away. The chain uses TRBV18 and TRBJ1-6; no definite D call. The CDR3 loop spans 12 amino acids. The germline CDR1 and CDR2 sequences are KGHSH and LQKENI. CDR3 sequence: CASSPGISPPHF. The CDR3 region has the DNA TGTGCCAGCTCACCCGGTATTTCACCCCCCCACTTT. The full variable domain, in which reference TRBV18 and TRBJ1-6 provide the parts outside the CDR3, is NAGVMQNPRHLVRRRGQEARLRCSPMKGHSHVYWYRQLPEEGLKFMVYLQKENIIDESGMPKERFSAEFPKEGPSILRIQQVVRGDSAAYFCASSPGISPPHFGNGTRLTVT.

This clone was counted between two and nine times. CDR3 amino acids: CATPAPPPVGVVDEQFF. For the CDR3, the DNA is TGTGCCACCCCGGCCCCCCCCCCAGTGGGAGTGGTCGATGAGCAGTTCTTC. The gene calls are TRBV12-3 or TRBV12-4 and TRBJ2-1, with D possibly TRBD2 on 5 matching bases. Trimming took 10 bases from V and 8 from J, leaving 30 bases between them. The length of the CDR3 is 17 residues.

Regarding this clone: At one end, the junction sequence differs from germline, possibly due to a read error. The chain joins TRBV7-2 to TRBJ2-7; possibly TRBD2 for D (6 bases). The V gene's germline CDR1 is SGHTA and CDR2 FQGNSA. The CDR3 runs 15 residues. The DNA of the CDR3 is TGTGTCAGCAGCTTGCGCGTACTGGCGGGGAGCGCGCAGTACTTC. Translation gives CVSSLRVLAGSAQYF.

This clone was seen a handful of times. The chain links TRBV6-1 to TRBJ2-5, with TRBD2 matching over 8 bases. The V and J ends lost 3 bases and 9 bases, in that order; junction bases with no gene match: 15. This CDR3 has 16 amino acids. The germline V gene has CDR1 MNHNS and CDR2 SASEGT. CDR3 DNA sequence: TGTGCCAGCAGTGATCTAGGACTAGCCGGCTCTTTGGCCCAGTACTTC. Translation gives CASSDLGLAGSLAQYF.

This clone was seen many times. Given a much more abundant clone one base away, this may be a read error. The J gene is TRBJ2-2, the V gene TRBV11-1; 7 nucleotides line up with TRBD2. The germline V gene encodes CDR1 SGHAT and CDR2 FQDESV (reference sequence). The CDR3 runs 18 residues. The CDR3 region has the DNA TGTGCCAGCAGCCCCTTTGAGTCTAGCGGTCCTAACACCGGGGAGCCGTTTTTT. Protein: CASSPFESSGPNTGEPFF.

This clone was picked up many times. The chain carries TRBV6-2 or TRBV6-3 and TRBJ2-1; 11 nucleotides align to TRBD2. The CDR3 runs to 15 residues. CDR1 MNHEY and CDR2 SVGEGT come from the germline V gene. J gave up 8 bases and V 0 bases, and 3 bases lay outside the gene matches. CDR3 DNA: TGTGCCAGCAGTTACTCCCCGGGACTAGCGGATGAGCAGTTCTTC. It encodes CASSYSPGLADEQFF.

This clone was counted many times. The chain joins TRBV6-1 to TRBJ2-1; a possible D gene is TRBD2 (6 bases). The V end lost 7 bases, the J end lost 15 bases, and 19 bases lay between the germline ends. The CDR3 consists of 12 residues. Germline V gene lookup returns CDR1 MNHNS and CDR2 SASEGT. The CDR3 is CASTPLGGESFF. The DNA for the CDR3 is TGTGCCAGCACCCCACTGGGGGGAGAGTCGTTCTTC.

The V and J genes are TRBV19 and TRBJ2-2; 8 bases fit TRBD1. CDR1 and CDR2 (germline): LNHDA, SQIVND (reference sequence). Trimming at V came to 6 bases and at J to 3 bases, leaving 6 bases not matched to a gene. CDR3 length: 15 amino acids. CDR3 coding DNA: TGTGCCAGTAGCTACCCGGACAGGGACACCGGGGAGCTGTTTTTT. The encoded protein is CASSYPDRDTGELFF.

At least ten counts were recorded for this clone. The V gene is TRBV27, the J gene TRBJ1-1, with 8 bases fitting TRBD1. V was clipped by 7 bases and J by 4 bases; unmatched bases: 14. Germline V gene sequence: CDR1 MNHEY, CDR2 SMNVEV (reference sequence). The CDR3 loop spans 16 amino acids. CDR3 amino acids: CASTAGDRIDGTEAFF. The DNA of the CDR3 is TGTGCCAGCACTGCGGGGGACAGGATAGATGGCACTGAAGCTTTCTTT.

This clone was counted at least ten times. V is TRBV6-1 and J is TRBJ2-7, with D perhaps assigned TRBD1 or TRBD2 (6 bases each). Germline V lookup: CDR1 MNHNS, CDR2 SASEGT. V lost 5 bases to trimming and J lost 2 bases, with 22 bases between them. This CDR3 contains 17 residues. CDR3 bases: TGTGCCAGCAGTTCAATTGGGGTCCGGGGGCCACCCTACGAGCAGTACTTC. The encoded protein is CASSSIGVRGPPYEQYF.